Each of the 15 T cell receptor beta chains below was sequenced from the same sample in a study of blood T cell repertoires in COVID-19. Libraries were prepared by immunoSEQ multiplex PCR; TCRdb keeps only in-frame clonotypes and omits some of them. The sample carries 250,000 to 300,000 clones, around 90% recorded once. Material: peripheral blood. The source of these receptors is a woman aged 45 to 65 with COVID-19, enrolled during active disease.

The V gene is TRBV4-2, the J gene TRBJ2-4; 14 bases are shared with TRBD2. CDR3 length: 18 amino acids. V lost 4 bases to trimming and J lost 7 bases; unmatched junction nucleotides: 12. Germline V gives CDR1 LGHNA, CDR2 YNFKEQ. The CDR3 coding sequence is TGTGCCAGCAGCCTAGCCCCGGGACTAGCGGGAGAGGGTAACATTCAGTACTTC. Protein product: CASSLAPGLAGEGNIQYF.

This chain joins TRBV4-1 and TRBJ2-7; 13 bases agree with TRBD2. The CDR3 has 16 residues. J was trimmed by 6 bases and V by 5 bases; bases with no gene match: 10. CDR1 and CDR2 (germline): MGHRA, YSYEKL. CDR3 protein: CASSLRTSGSLGEQYF. The CDR3 coding sequence is TGCGCCAGCAGCTTAAGGACTAGCGGGAGTTTAGGCGAGCAGTACTTC.

The chain recombines TRBV3-1 (or the pseudogene TRBV3-2) with TRBJ2-3; 10 bases match TRBD2. CDR1 is LGHDT, CDR2 YNNKEL, per germline (reference sequence). CDR3 length equals 19 residues. The V segment lost 0 bases and the J segment 0 bases; nucleotides outside the gene matches: 9. CDR3 bases: TGTGCCAGCAGCCAAGAATTAGCGGGAGGAGGGTCTAGCACAGATACGCAGTATTTT. Translated, it gives CASSQELAGGGSSTDTQYF.

The chain employs TRBV24-1 and TRBJ1-2; D gene ambiguous. CDR3 size: 14 residues. The ends were cut back, 2 bases at V and 4 bases at J, with 10 bases in the middle. Germline lookup yields CDR1 KGHDR and CDR2 SFDVKD. The CDR3, as DNA: TGTGCCACCAGTGATTCCTTCAGGATCTATGGCTACACCTTC. Its protein is CATSDSFRIYGYTF.

This chain uses TRBV6-5 with TRBJ2-1, with D possibly TRBD2 on 6 matching bases. The V end lost 10 bases, the J end lost 8 bases, and 18 bases lay between the germline ends. This CDR3 has 13 amino acids. Germline-derived CDR1 and CDR2 are MNHEY and SVGAGI. The CDR3: CAIGGRLVDEQFF. In nucleotides, the CDR3 is TGTGCCATTGGGGGTCGACTAGTCGATGAGCAGTTCTTC.

V gene TRBV6-1 combines with J gene TRBJ2-7; no definite D call. Trimming removed 3 bases at V and 3 bases at J, with 9 bases between. The CDR3 has 13 residues. The germline gives CDR1 MNHNS, CDR2 SASEGT. DNA of the CDR3: TGTGCCAGCAGTGAGTGGGCCGTCTACGAGCAGTACTTC. As protein: CASSEWAVYEQYF.

The V call is TRBV11-2, the J call TRBJ1-1; D call uncertain. Germline loops: CDR1 SGHAT, CDR2 FQNNGV. The length of the CDR3 is 12 residues. Trimming stripped 2 bases from V and 8 bases from J, with 9 bases between. CDR3 DNA sequence: TGTGCCAGCAGCTTAACACGCCGAGAAGCTTTCTTT. Translation gives CASSLTRREAFF.

In its sample, this clone was seen once. V usage is TRBV19 and J usage is TRBJ2-1; 11 positions agree with TRBD2. CDR1 LNHDA and CDR2 SQIVND come from the germline V gene (reference sequence). The CDR3 is 16 amino acids. The J segment lost 2 bases and the V segment lost 0 bases, leaving 0 bases of the junction unmatched. The CDR3 sequence is CASSIDSGRAYNEQFF. The CDR3 DNA reads as TGTGCCAGTAGTATAGATAGCGGGAGGGCCTACAATGAGCAGTTCTTC.

The chain carries TRBV4-2 and TRBJ2-1; 8 bases are a match to TRBD2. The V gene's germline CDR1 is LGHNA and CDR2 YNFKEQ. The CDR3 length is 22 residues. J lost 1 base, V lost 0 bases, and 20 bases had no gene match. DNA for the CDR3: TGTGCCAGCAGCCAAGATTCCCTCTACCGGACGGGAGGGCCGTTGTCCTACAATGAGCAGTTCTTC. Its translation: CASSQDSLYRTGGPLSYNEQFF.

This rearrangement joins TRBV30 to TRBJ2-5; D gene uncertain. The CDR3 contains 12 residues. Germline-derived CDR1 and CDR2 are GTSNPN and SVGIG (reference sequence). Trimming removed 5 bases from V and 2 bases from J, with 9 bases in between. The CDR3 loop reads CAWDQSQETQYF. DNA for the CDR3: TGTGCCTGGGACCAGTCTCAAGAGACCCAGTACTTC.

This sequence joins TRBV3-1 (or the pseudogene TRBV3-2) and TRBJ1-6; TRBD1 agrees at 10 bases. The J segment lost 9 bases and the V segment lost 6 bases, leaving 8 bases of the junction unmatched. This CDR3 spans 15 amino acids. CDR1 is LGHDT, CDR2 YNNKEL, per germline (reference sequence). Here the CDR3 DNA reads TGTGCCAGCAGTAGACAGGGGGCAAGGGGTTCACCCCTCCACTTT. It codes for CASSRQGARGSPLHF.

V usage is TRBV10-2 and J usage is TRBJ2-3; 11 bases agree with TRBD2. J was trimmed by 0 bases and V by 0 bases; bases with no gene match: 8. CDR3 size: 19 residues. Germline CDR1 reads WSHSY; CDR2 reads SAAADI. The CDR3 nucleotides are TGCGCCAGCAGTGAGTCTTTAACTAGCGGGAGTGCTAGCACAGATACGCAGTATTTT. As protein: CASSESLTSGSASTDTQYF.

This chain joins TRBV4-1 and TRBJ2-4, with D hard to call. The length of the CDR3 is 15 residues. Looked up from germline, CDR1 is MGHRA and CDR2 is YSYEKL. Trimming removed 2 bases from V and 0 bases from J, with 8 bases in between. CDR3 protein: CASSQLGLAKNIQYF. In DNA, the CDR3 is TGCGCCAGCAGCCAACTGGGCCTAGCCAAAAACATTCAGTACTTC.

V is TRBV7-9 and J is TRBJ2-3, with 7 bases matching TRBD2. Trimming removed 4 bases from V and 0 bases from J; junction bases left unmatched: 7. CDR1 is SEHNR and CDR2 is FQNEAQ in the germline V gene (reference sequence). CDR3 length: 16 residues. Here the CDR3 reads CASSYTAGTSTDTQYF. The CDR3 nucleotides read TGTGCCAGCAGCTACACAGCGGGGACTAGCACAGATACGCAGTATTTT.

This clone came up once. V usage is TRBV4-2 and J usage is TRBJ1-1, with unresolved D. The CDR3 has 17 residues. Trimming left V 1 base short and J 7 bases short, with 22 bases between. The germline V gene encodes CDR1 LGHNA and CDR2 YNFKEQ. CDR3: CASSQAENTGHGGEAFF. The CDR3 DNA sequence: TGTGCCAGCAGCCAAGCGGAGAACACCGGGCATGGAGGTGAAGCTTTCTTT.